The 11 T cell receptor beta chains below were found in one sample sequenced in a study of cytomegalovirus exposure and HLA in healthy donors. Sequenced by immunoSEQ multiplex PCR; TCRdb stores in-frame clones only, minus some. The data contain roughly 350,000 clones, approximately 90% of them singletons. Sequencing was performed on PBMCs. The receptors come from a woman under 30 in good health and CMV-seronegative.

The V and J genes are TRBV15 and TRBJ2-7; TRBD1 agrees at 8 bases. Germline CDR1 LNHNV, CDR2 YYDKDF (reference sequence). The CDR3 has 12 amino acids. After removal of 9 bases from V and 3 bases from J, the junction contained 4 bases not matched to a gene. CDR3 loop: CATGDRNYEQYF. For the CDR3, the DNA is TGTGCCACGGGGGACAGGAACTACGAGCAGTACTTC.

The CDR3 DNA is TGCAGCGTTGAAGAAGTAGGGCTGACAGGGAGCTCCTACAATGAGCAGTTCTTC. Its translation is CSVEEVGLTGSSYNEQFF. The chain joins TRBV29-1 to TRBJ2-1; 7 positions match TRBD1. V was clipped by 0 bases and J by 0 bases; unmatched bases: 11. This CDR3 is 18 amino acids long. Germline loops: CDR1 SQVTM, CDR2 ANQGSEA.

The chain links TRBV19 to TRBJ2-7; D may be TRBD2 (7 bases). Trimming cost V 5 bases and J 4 bases, with 27 bases left between them. The V gene's germline CDR1 is LNHDA and CDR2 SQIVND (reference sequence). This CDR3 spans 18 amino acids. The CDR3 nucleotides are TGTGCCAGTAGTTCTAATCCCTTTCTTCGCGGGGGCCAGTACGAGCAGTACTTC. It is translated as CASSSNPFLRGGQYEQYF.

The chain carries TRBV6-6 and TRBJ2-7; 7 nucleotides line up with TRBD1. CDR3 size: 14 residues. Trimming cost V 0 bases and J 2 bases; bases outside gene matches: 1. The V gene's germline CDR1 is MNHNY and CDR2 SVGAGI (reference sequence). The CDR3 DNA follows: TGTGCCAGCAGTTACTCGACAGGGACCTACGAGCAGTACTTC. Translating it yields CASSYSTGTYEQYF.

The rearrangement uses TRBV5-1 and TRBJ1-1, with 10 bases identical to TRBD1. Germline lookup yields CDR1 SGHRS and CDR2 YFSETQ. With V trimmed by 4 bases and J by 2 bases, 11 bases remained unmatched. This CDR3 has 17 residues. The CDR3 bases are TGCGCCAGCAGCCAGAGACAGGGGGCGGTCCTCAACACTGAAGCTTTCTTT. Encoded protein: CASSQRQGAVLNTEAFF.

The rearrangement uses TRBV9 and TRBJ2-2; 13 bases line up with TRBD2. The germline CDR1 and CDR2 sequences are SGDLS and YYNGEE. CDR3 length: 16 residues. The V segment lost 3 bases and the J segment 7 bases; nucleotides outside the gene matches: 6. The DNA of the CDR3 is TGTGCCAGCAGCGGAACTAGCGGGAGGGCCGACGGGGAGCTGTTTTTT. Translating it yields CASSGTSGRADGELFF. The full variable domain, in which reference TRBV9 and TRBJ2-2 provide the parts outside the CDR3, is DSGVTQTPKHLITATGQRVTLRCSPRSGDLSVYWYQQSLDQGLQFLIQYYNGEERAKGNILERFSAQQFPDLHSELNLSSLELGDSALYFCASSGTSGRADGELFFGEGSRLTVL.

This chain links TRBV27 with TRBJ2-5; D is possibly TRBD1 (6 bases). The CDR3 is made up of 19 amino acids. Germline assignment: CDR1 MNHEY and CDR2 SMNVEV (reference sequence). V was trimmed by 4 bases and J by 5 bases, leaving 29 bases between them. As DNA, the CDR3 is TGTGCCAGCAGTTCCACCTTACGACAGGCCAGGCCCGGCCGCGAGACCCAGTACTTC. Translated: CASSSTLRQARPGRETQYF.

The chain couples TRBV9 to TRBJ2-6, with D perhaps TRBD2 (5 bases). The CDR3 loop spans 15 amino acids. V was cut by 4 bases and J by 2 bases, with 10 bases left in between. CDR1 SGDLS and CDR2 YYNGEE come from the germline V gene. Here the CDR3 DNA reads TGTGCCAGCAGCTACCGGGATACTGGGGCCAACGTCCTGACTTTC. Its protein product is CASSYRDTGANVLTF. The full variable domain, completed using reference TRBV9 and TRBJ2-6, is DSGVTQTPKHLITATGQRVTLRCSPRSGDLSVYWYQQSLDQGLQFLIQYYNGEERAKGNILERFSAQQFPDLHSELNLSSLELGDSALYFCASSYRDTGANVLTFGAGSRLTVL.

This clone was seen a single time. This sequence joins TRBV11-2 and TRBJ2-7; D might be TRBD2 (6 bases). The CDR3 loop spans 15 amino acids. Germline V CDR1 and CDR2: SGHAT, FQNNGV. Trimming removed 1 base from V and 3 bases from J, with 13 bases in between. DNA for the CDR3: TGTGCCAGCAGCTTAGGGCCTAGCGCTGTCTACGAGCAGTACTTC. Amino acids: CASSLGPSAVYEQYF.

The chain links TRBV30 to TRBJ1-2, with D unclear. Germline CDR1 and CDR2: GTSNPN and SVGIG (reference sequence). This CDR3 comprises 11 residues. Trimming cost V 3 bases and J 2 bases, with 4 bases left between them. This CDR3 is CAWRQNYGYTF. The DNA for the CDR3 is TGTGCCTGGAGGCAGAACTATGGCTACACCTTC. Full variable domain (remainder filled in from reference TRBV30 and TRBJ1-2): SQTIHQWPATLVQPVGSPLSLECTVEGTSNPNLYWYRQAAGRGLQLLFYSVGIGQISSEVPQNLSASRPQDRQFILSSKKLLLSDSGFYLCAWRQNYGYTFGSGTRLTVV.

This chain joins TRBV7-9 and TRBJ2-3; D call uncertain. There are 15 residues in the CDR3. The germline gives CDR1 SEHNR, CDR2 FQNEAQ (reference sequence). The V gene lost 2 bases and the J gene lost 0 bases, with 9 bases spanning the gap. CDR3 sequence reads: CASSLIPQSTDTQYF. In nucleotides, the CDR3 is TGTGCCAGCAGCTTAATCCCCCAGAGCACAGATACGCAGTATTTT.